What follows are 14 T cell receptor beta chains derived from one specimen sequenced in a study of control samples from healthy donors and cancer patients. Clones were read by immunoSEQ multiplex PCR, and TCRdb kept only the in-frame ones, dropping some. The table lists about 190,000 clones, about 90% of them singletons. Sequenced: blood. All receptors derive from a man aged 25-45 years in good health.

Only one count was recorded for this clone. The chain has TRBV30 and TRBJ1-1; the D gene is possibly TRBD1 (5 bases). Between the trimmed V and J ends, which lost 4 bases and 0 bases, there was a span of 9 bases. There are 13 residues in the CDR3. The V gene's germline CDR1 is GTSNPN and CDR2 SVGIG (reference sequence). CDR3 amino acids: CAWKRQLNTEAFF. The CDR3 bases are TGTGCCTGGAAACGACAGTTGAACACTGAAGCTTTCTTT.

The genes are TRBV2 and TRBJ2-3; 8 bases match TRBD2. This CDR3 has 15 residues. Germline CDR1 and CDR2: SNHLY and FYNNEI. V dropped 4 bases and J dropped 5; count of bases not matched to a gene: 8. CDR3 in DNA: TGTGCCAGCAGTGCGCCCGGGGGGGCGGAAGATACGCAGTATTTT. Protein sequence: CASSAPGGAEDTQYF.

V and J are TRBV27 and TRBJ1-1, with no clear D. Germline values: CDR1 MNHEY, CDR2 SMNVEV (reference sequence). This CDR3 contains 15 residues. V shed 5 bases and J shed 1 base, with 14 bases lying between them. Written as DNA, the CDR3 is TGTGCCAGCAGTGGCTCGACCCAAGCGAACACTGAAGCTTTCTTT. It yields the protein CASSGSTQANTEAFF.

This chain connects TRBV28 to TRBJ1-5, with 10 bases lining up with TRBD1. V lost 5 bases, J lost 4 bases, and 5 bases stayed unmatched. The CDR3 consists of 15 residues. The germline CDR1 and CDR2 sequences are MDHEN and SYDVKM. As DNA, the CDR3 is TGTGCCAGCAGTGACAGGGGGCGCCGAAATCAGCCCCAGCATTTT. Its protein product is CASSDRGRRNQPQHF.

This clone was recorded only once. The rearrangement joins TRBV21-1 to TRBJ1-3; the table gives TRBD1 as D, unverified against the DNA. TRBV21-1 is designated a pseudogene. The CDR3 covers 15 residues. Here the CDR3 DNA reads TGTGCCCAAGGACAGGCCAAATTTTATGGAAACACCATATATTTT. Amino acids: CAQGQAKFYGNTIYF.

The genes are TRBV5-4 and TRBJ2-7; possible D gene TRBD1, 6 bases. Trimming took off 3 bases at V and 4 bases at J, with 20 bases between the two ends. Germline values: CDR1 SGHNT, CDR2 YYREEE (reference sequence). This CDR3 region has 16 residues. This chain's CDR3 is CASSYRPTGIKYEQYF. CDR3 sequence (DNA): TGTGCCAGCAGCTATCGCCCAACAGGGATCAAATACGAGCAGTACTTC.

This clone was seen a single time. This chain uses TRBV5-1 with TRBJ1-6, with a tentative D call TRBD1 (5 bases). V lost 4 bases and J lost 0, with 20 bases in between. This CDR3 has 19 amino acids. Germline-derived CDR1 and CDR2 are SGHRS and YFSETQ. CDR3 nucleotide sequence: TGCGCCAGCAGCCGACGACAGCTAGAACTAAGCTCCTATAATTCACCCCTCCACTTT. It translates to CASSRRQLELSSYNSPLHF.

The genes are TRBV11-2 and TRBJ1-2; D is perhaps TRBD1 (5 bases). The germline V gene has CDR1 SGHAT and CDR2 FQNNGV. Trimming shortened V by 1 base and J by 4 bases, and 10 bases separated the two germline ends. The CDR3 runs to 14 residues. The CDR3 DNA reads as TGTGCCAGCAGCTTAGGGGGCCAGGGCTATGGCTACACCTTC. The encoded protein is CASSLGGQGYGYTF.

This clone was seen only once. The rearrangement uses TRBV7-9 and TRBJ2-7; D is possibly TRBD2 (5 bases). V was shortened by 1 base and J by 6 bases, with 13 bases between the two germline ends. Germline CDR1 reads SEHNR; CDR2 reads FQNEAQ (reference sequence). The CDR3 has 14 amino acids. The CDR3 sequence: CASSLVTGFGEQYF. In DNA form, the CDR3 reads TGTGCCAGCAGCTTAGTAACGGGGTTTGGCGAGCAGTACTTC.

This sequence joins TRBV6-5 and TRBJ1-2, with a possible D match to TRBD1 (5 bases). V was clipped by 0 bases and J by 5 bases, with 16 bases between them. The germline V gene has CDR1 MNHEY and CDR2 SVGAGI. CDR3 length: 16 amino acids. CDR3 residues: CASSYSLGAGVYGYTF. The CDR3 bases are TGTGCCAGCAGTTACTCGTTAGGGGCCGGCGTTTATGGCTACACCTTC.

The chain carries TRBV11-2 and TRBJ2-1; no clear D gene. Trimming took 6 bases from V and 6 from J, leaving 12 bases between them. The germline V gene encodes CDR1 SGHAT and CDR2 FQNNGV. The CDR3 consists of 13 residues. CDR3 nucleotides: TGTGCCAGCAGTTGGGGTATCGGCAATGAGCAGTTCTTC. Its translation: CASSWGIGNEQFF.

The genes are TRBV3-1 (or the pseudogene TRBV3-2) and TRBJ2-5; 7 nucleotides match TRBD2. CDR3 size: 15 residues. Germline values: CDR1 LGHDT, CDR2 YNNKEL (reference sequence). V was pared by 1 base and J by 8 bases, with 10 bases of the junction left unmatched. CDR3 sequence: CASSQGRGSGGTQYF. CDR3 in DNA: TGTGCCAGCAGCCAAGGACGCGGGAGTGGAGGAACCCAGTACTTC.

The V call is TRBV5-5, the J call TRBJ1-1; D call uncertain. Germline V lookup: CDR1 SGHKS, CDR2 YYEKEE (reference sequence). This CDR3 region has 15 residues. The V gene lost 1 base and the J gene lost 0 bases, with 10 bases spanning the gap. The DNA for the CDR3 is TGTGCCAGCAGCTTGATCTGGGTGGTGAACACTGAAGCTTTCTTT. This translates into CASSLIWVVNTEAFF.

The rearrangement links TRBV5-1 to TRBJ1-5, with 7 nucleotides matching TRBD1. Germline trimming cut 4 bases from V and 2 bases from J; bases unmatched to any gene: 3. The CDR3 sequence is 14 residues long. Germline V gene data show CDR1 as SGHRS and CDR2 as YFSETQ. In DNA form, the CDR3 reads TGCGCCAGCAGCACCACAGGGGGCAATCAGCCCCAGCATTTT. Encoded protein: CASSTTGGNQPQHF.